Given below is one TCR beta chain in context. Its antigen is still unknown. Sequencing was performed with immunoSEQ multiplex PCR; in TCRdb, only in-frame clones are kept and a portion is missing. The data contain roughly 49,000 clones, more than 70% of them singletons. Germline CDR1 and CDR2: MRHNA and SNTAGT. The V segment lost 2 bases and the J segment 9 bases; nucleotides outside the gene matches: 3. This CDR3 region has 14 residues. The data derive from a study of T cells after posttransplantation cyclophosphamide. General study findings and limits: Later blood repertoires were often dominated by clones from the donor CD8+ memory compartment. TRB clonality was highly associated with recipient CMV seropositivity and reactivation. Skin or GI-infiltrating T cells shared few TRB sequences with blood.

This chain links TRBV6-4 with TRBJ2-2; 10 bases map to TRBD2. This sequence was found in a man aged 25-40 years with a blood cancer, CMV-positive, and with a related stem cell donor. Sequenced sample: PBMCs. The CDR3, as DNA: TGTGCCAGCAGTGACACTAGCGGGAACAGGGAGCTGTTTTTT. Residues: CASSDTSGNRELFF.